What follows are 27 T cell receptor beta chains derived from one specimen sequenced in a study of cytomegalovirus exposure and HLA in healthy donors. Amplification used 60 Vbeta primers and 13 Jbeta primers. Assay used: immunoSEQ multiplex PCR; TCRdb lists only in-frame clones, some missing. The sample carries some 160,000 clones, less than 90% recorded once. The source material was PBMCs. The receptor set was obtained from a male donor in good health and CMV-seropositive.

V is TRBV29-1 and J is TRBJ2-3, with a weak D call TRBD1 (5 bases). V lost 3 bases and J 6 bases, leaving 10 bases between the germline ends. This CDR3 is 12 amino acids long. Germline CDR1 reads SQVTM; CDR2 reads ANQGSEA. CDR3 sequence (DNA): TGCAGCGTTGAGCCCCCAGGGGATACGCAGTATTTT. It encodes CSVEPPGDTQYF.

The CDR3 spells CASSRVGLAGVIETQYF. The CDR3 DNA reads as TGCGCCAGCAGCCGGGTAGGACTAGCGGGAGTCATAGAGACCCAGTACTTC. The rearrangement uses TRBV4-1 and TRBJ2-5, with 13 positions matching TRBD2. Germline-derived CDR1 and CDR2 are MGHRA and YSYEKL. V lost 4 bases, J lost 4 bases, and 9 bases stayed unmatched. The CDR3 is 17 residues long.

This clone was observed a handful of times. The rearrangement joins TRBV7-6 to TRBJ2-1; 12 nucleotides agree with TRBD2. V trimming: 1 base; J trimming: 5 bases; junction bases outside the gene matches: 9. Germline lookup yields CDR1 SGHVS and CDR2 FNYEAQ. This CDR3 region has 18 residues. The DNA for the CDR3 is TGTGCCAGCAGCTTAGAGAGGGCTAGCGGGAGGGCCGACAATGAGCAGTTCTTC. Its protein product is CASSLERASGRADNEQFF.

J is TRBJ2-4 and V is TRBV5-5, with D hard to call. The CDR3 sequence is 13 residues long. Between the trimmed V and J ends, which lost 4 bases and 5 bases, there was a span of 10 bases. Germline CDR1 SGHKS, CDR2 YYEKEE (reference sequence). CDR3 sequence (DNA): TGTGCCAGCAGCAACAACCGGGAAAACATTCAGTACTTC. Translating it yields CASSNNRENIQYF.

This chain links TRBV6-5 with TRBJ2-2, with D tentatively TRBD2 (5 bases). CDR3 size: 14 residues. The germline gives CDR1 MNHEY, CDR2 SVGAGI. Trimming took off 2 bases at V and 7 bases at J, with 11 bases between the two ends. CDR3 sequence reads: CASSYPIGSGELFF. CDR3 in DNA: TGTGCCAGCAGTTACCCCATTGGGAGCGGGGAGCTGTTTTTT.

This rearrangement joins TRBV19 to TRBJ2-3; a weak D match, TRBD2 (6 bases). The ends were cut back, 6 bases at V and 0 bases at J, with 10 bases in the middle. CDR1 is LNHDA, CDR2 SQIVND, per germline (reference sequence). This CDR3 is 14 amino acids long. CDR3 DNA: TGTGCCAGTAGAGGGAGGTTAAGCACAGATACGCAGTATTTT. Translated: CASRGRLSTDTQYF.

The CDR3 DNA follows: TGTGCCAGCTCAAGGGACAGGGGGCTTGCTGGAAACACCATATATTTT. It specifies CASSRDRGLAGNTIYF. The chain uses TRBV18 and TRBJ1-3, with 12 positions matching TRBD1. Germline V gene sequence: CDR1 KGHSH, CDR2 LQKENI. The CDR3 has 16 amino acids. Losses at the gene ends were 5 bases for V and 2 bases for J; bases not matched to a gene: 4. The complete variable domain, with remaining parts taken from reference TRBV18 and TRBJ1-3, reads NAGVMQNPRHLVRRRGQEARLRCSPMKGHSHVYWYRQLPEEGLKFMVYLQKENIIDESGMPKERFSAEFPKEGPSILRIQQVVRGDSAAYFCASSRDRGLAGNTIYFGEGSWLTVV.

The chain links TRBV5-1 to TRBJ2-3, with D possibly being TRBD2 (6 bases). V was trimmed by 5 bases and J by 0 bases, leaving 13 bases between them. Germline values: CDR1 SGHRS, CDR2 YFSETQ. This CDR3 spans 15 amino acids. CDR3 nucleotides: TGCGCCAGCAGTAGGGACTTCCCTAGCACAGATACGCAGTATTTT. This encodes CASSRDFPSTDTQYF.

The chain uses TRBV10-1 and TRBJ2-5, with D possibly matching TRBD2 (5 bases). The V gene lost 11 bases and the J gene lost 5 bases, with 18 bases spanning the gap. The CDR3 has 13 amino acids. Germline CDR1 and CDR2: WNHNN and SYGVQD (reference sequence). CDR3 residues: CAGGFDWRETQYF. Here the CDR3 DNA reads TGCGCCGGCGGTTTTGATTGGAGGGAGACCCAGTACTTC.

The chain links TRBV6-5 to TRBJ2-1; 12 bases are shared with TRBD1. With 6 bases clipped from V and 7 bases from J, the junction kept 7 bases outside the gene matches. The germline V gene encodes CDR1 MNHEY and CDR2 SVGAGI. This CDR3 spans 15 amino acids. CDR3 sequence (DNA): TGTGCCAGCAGCCGGGGACAGGGGGCGCGGAATGAGCAGTTCTTC. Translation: CASSRGQGARNEQFF.

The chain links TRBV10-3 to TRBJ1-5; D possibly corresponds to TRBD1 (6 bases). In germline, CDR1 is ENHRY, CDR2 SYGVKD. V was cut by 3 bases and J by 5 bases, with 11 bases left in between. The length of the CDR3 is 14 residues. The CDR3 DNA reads TGTGCCATCAGTGAATCAGGGGTGGATCAGCCCCAGCATTTT. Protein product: CAISESGVDQPQHF.

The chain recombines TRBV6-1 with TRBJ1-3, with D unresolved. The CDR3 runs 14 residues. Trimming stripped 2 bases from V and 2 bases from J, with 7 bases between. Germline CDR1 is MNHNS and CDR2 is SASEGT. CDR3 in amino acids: CASSETSPGNTIYF. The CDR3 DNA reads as TGTGCCAGCAGTGAAACGAGCCCTGGAAACACCATATATTTT.

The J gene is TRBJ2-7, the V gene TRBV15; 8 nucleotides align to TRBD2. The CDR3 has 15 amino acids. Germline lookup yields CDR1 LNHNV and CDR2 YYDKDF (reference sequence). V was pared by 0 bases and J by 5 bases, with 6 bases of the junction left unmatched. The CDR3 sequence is CATSRDSGSVDEQYF. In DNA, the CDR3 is TGTGCCACCAGCAGAGACAGCGGGAGTGTAGACGAGCAGTACTTC.

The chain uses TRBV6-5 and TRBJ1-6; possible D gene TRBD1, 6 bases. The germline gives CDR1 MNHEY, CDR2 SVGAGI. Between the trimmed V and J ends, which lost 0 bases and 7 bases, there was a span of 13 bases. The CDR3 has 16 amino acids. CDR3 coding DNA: TGTGCCAGCAGTTACTCGTCAGGGGAAGGCAATTCACCCCTCCACTTT. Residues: CASSYSSGEGNSPLHF.

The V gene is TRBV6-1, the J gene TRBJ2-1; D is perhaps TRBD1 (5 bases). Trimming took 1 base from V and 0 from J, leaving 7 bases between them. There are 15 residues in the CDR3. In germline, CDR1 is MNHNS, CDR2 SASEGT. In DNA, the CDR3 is TGTGCCAGCAGTGAAGAGGGGTTCTCCTACAATGAGCAGTTCTTC. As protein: CASSEEGFSYNEQFF.

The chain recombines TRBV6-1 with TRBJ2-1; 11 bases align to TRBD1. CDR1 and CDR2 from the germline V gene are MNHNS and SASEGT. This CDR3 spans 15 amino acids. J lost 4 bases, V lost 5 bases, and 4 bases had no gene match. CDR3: CASSPGTGGYNEQFF. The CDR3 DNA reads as TGTGCCAGCAGTCCCGGGACAGGGGGTTACAATGAGCAGTTCTTC.

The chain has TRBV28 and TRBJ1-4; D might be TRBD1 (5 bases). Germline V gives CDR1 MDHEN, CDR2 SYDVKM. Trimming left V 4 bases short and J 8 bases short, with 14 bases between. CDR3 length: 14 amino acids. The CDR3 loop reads CASSWRGRDEKLFF. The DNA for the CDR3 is TGTGCCAGCAGTTGGCGGGGGAGAGACGAAAAACTGTTTTTT.

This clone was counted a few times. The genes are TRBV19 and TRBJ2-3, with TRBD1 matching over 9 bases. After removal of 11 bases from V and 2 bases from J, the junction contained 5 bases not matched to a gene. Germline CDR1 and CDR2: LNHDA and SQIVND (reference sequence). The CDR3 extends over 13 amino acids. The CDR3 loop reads CASRDRDTDTQYF. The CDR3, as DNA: TGTGCCTCCCGGGACAGGGACACAGATACGCAGTATTTT. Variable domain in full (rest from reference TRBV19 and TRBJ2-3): DGGITQSPKYLFRKEGQNVTLSCEQNLNHDAMYWYRQDPGQGLRLIYYSQIVNDFQKGDIAEGYSVSREKKESFPLTVTSAQKNPTAFYLCASRDRDTDTQYFGPGTRLTVL.

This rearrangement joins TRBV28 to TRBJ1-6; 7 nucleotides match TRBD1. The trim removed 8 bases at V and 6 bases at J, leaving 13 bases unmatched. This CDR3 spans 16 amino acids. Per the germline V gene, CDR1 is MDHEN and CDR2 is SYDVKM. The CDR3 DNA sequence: TGTGCCAGCGAGGGGGCAGGGGGACTCCTTAATTCACCCCTCCACTTT. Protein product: CASEGAGGLLNSPLHF. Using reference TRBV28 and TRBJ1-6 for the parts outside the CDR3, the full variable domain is DVKVTQSSRYLVKRTGEKVFLECVQDMDHENMFWYRQDPGLGLRLIYFSYDVKMKEKGDIPEGYSVSREKKERFSLILESASTNQTSMYLCASEGAGGLLNSPLHFGNGTRLTVT.

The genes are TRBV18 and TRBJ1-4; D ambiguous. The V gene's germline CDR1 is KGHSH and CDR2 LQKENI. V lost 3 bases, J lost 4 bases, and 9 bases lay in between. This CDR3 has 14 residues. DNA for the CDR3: TGTGCCAGCTCACCTTCGGTCCTTAATGAAAAACTGTTTTTT. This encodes CASSPSVLNEKLFF.

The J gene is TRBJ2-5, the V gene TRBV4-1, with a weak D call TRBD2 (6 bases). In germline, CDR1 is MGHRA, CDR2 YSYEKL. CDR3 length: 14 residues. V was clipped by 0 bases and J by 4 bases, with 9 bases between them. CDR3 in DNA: TGCGCCAGCAGCCAAGACAACGGGAGAGAGACCCAGTACTTC. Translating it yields CASSQDNGRETQYF.

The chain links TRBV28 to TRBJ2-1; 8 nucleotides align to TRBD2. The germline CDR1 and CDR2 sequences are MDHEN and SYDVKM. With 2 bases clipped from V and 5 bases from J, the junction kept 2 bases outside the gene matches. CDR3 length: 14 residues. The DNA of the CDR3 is TGTGCCAGCAGTTTACCTAGCGGGCACAATGAGCAGTTCTTC. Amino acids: CASSLPSGHNEQFF.

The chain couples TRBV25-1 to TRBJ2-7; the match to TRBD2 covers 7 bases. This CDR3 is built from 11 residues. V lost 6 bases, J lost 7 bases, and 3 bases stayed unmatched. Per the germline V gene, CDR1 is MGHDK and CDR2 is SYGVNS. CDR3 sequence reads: CASSRLAEQYF. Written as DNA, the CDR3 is TGTGCCAGCAGCCGACTAGCAGAGCAGTACTTC.

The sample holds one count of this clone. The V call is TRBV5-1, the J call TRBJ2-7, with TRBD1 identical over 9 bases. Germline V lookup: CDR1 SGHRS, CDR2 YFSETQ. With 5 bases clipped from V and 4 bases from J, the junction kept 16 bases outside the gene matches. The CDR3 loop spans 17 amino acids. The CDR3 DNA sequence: TGCGCCAGCAGTTGGGACAGGGATACGGGACGGAGATACGAGCAGTACTTC. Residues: CASSWDRDTGRRYEQYF.

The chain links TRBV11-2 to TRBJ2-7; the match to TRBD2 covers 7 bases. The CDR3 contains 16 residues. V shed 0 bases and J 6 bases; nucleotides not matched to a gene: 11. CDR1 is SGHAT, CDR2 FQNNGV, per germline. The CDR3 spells CASSLDATGRGGEQYF. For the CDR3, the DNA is TGTGCCAGCAGCTTAGATGCCACAGGACGCGGGGGCGAGCAGTACTTC.

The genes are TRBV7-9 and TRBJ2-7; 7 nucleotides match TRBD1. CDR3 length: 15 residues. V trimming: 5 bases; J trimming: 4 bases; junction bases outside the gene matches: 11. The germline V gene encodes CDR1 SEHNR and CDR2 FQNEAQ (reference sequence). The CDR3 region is CASSPGWGQTYEQYF. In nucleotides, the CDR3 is TGTGCCAGCAGCCCGGGGTGGGGACAGACATACGAGCAGTACTTC.

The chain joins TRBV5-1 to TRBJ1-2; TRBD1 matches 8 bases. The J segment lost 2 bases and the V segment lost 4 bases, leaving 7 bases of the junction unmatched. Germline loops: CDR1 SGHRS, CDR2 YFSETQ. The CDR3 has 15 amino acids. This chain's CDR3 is CASSQGQGYNYGYTF. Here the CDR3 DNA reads TGCGCCAGCAGCCAAGGACAGGGTTACAACTATGGCTACACCTTC.